The present entry profiles one T cell receptor beta chain with its context. Antigen: not known. The sample belongs to a study of T cell responses to AZD1222 COVID-19 vaccine. Germline V lookup: CDR1 LGHDT, CDR2 YNNKEL (reference sequence). V trimming: 0 bases; J trimming: 4 bases; junction bases outside the gene matches: 8. This CDR3 comprises 17 residues. Some clones are missing from TCRdb's copy, which holds only in-frame ones; the method was immunoSEQ multiplex PCR. The table shows 80,000 to 85,000 clones, with more than 85% occurring only once. Study-wide results and caveats: Seropositivity was recorded at baseline in only 6 or 7 AZD1222 recipients. Repertoires in all cases were sampled only once the peak T cell response had passed. The sample set comprised mostly white British donors with more females, and clonal diversity was possibly underestimated.

Material: peripheral blood, obtained 28 days after the second AZD1222 dose. This TCR was recovered from an adult who received the AZD1222 COVID-19 vaccine. This chain joins TRBV3-1 (or the pseudogene TRBV3-2) and TRBJ2-7, with 11 bases lining up with TRBD1. The CDR3 loop is CASSQDFTGQGAYEQYF. Here the CDR3 DNA reads TGTGCCAGCAGCCAAGACTTCACCGGACAGGGGGCTTACGAGCAGTACTTC.